Below, 30 T cell receptor delta chains from the same sample are listed, as sequenced in a study of Vδ1+ human thymocytes. Overall study results and limits: Highly polyclonal TRG and TRD repertoires with Gaussian CDR3 length distributions appeared in thymus.

What these receptors recognize is not known. Extracted RNA was reverse transcribed into cDNA. The CDR3 regions were amplified by multiplex PCR from V-gene primers to a constant-region primer. TCRdb re-analyzed the multiplex PCR reads via CATT. The sample includes approximately 58,000 delta-chain clones, around 16% of them seen just once. Sequencing was carried out using Vdelta1+ gamma-delta thymocytes from the thymus. Subset given: FACS-sorted CD3+ TCRalphabeta- TCRVdelta1+ TCRVdelta2- thymocytes. These receptors all stem from a girl under three years old who had congenital heart surgery.

The table lists this clone with a few counts. This chain links TRDV1 with TRDJ1, with 7 bases fitting TRDD2. Germline V gene lookup returns CDR1 TSWWSYY and CDR2 QGS. The CDR3 length is 26 residues. The junction had 35 bases not matched to a gene; V was cut back by 1 base and J by 0 bases. CDR3 coding DNA: TGTGCTCTTGGGGAACCTCAATCTAAGGGCCTTCCTCCGAAGTACTTGGGGTTCCAATACACCGATAAACTCATCTTT. Its translation: CALGEPQSKGLPPKYLGFQYTDKLIF.

The gene calls are TRDV1 and TRDJ1; possible D gene TRDD3, 6 bases. Trimming left V 0 bases short and J 0 bases short, with 20 bases between. The CDR3 has 19 residues. Germline assignment: CDR1 TSWWSYY and CDR2 QGS. DNA of the CDR3: TGTGCTCTTGGGGAACTTCCAACCTTGTACTGGGAGAACACCGATAAACTCATCTTT. Its protein is CALGELPTLYWENTDKLIF.

This clone was recorded a few times. The J gene is TRDJ1, the V gene TRDV2; D is ambiguous. This CDR3 is 18 amino acids long. Trimming stripped 1 base from V and 7 bases from J, with 27 bases between. The germline V gene encodes CDR1 GEAIGNYY and CDR2 EKD. The DNA of the CDR3 is TGTGCCTGTGACACAACGGCAGACACCGTTAGTTCCGGAACTAAACTCATCTTT. It specifies CACDTTADTVSSGTKLIF.

This clone was seen a few times. The genes are TRDV1 and TRDJ1; D may correspond to TRDD2 or TRDD3 (6 bases each). With 1 base removed from V and 7 bases from J, the gap between germline ends came to 28 bases. The CDR3 runs to 19 residues. Germline loops: CDR1 TSWWSYY, CDR2 QGS. DNA of the CDR3: TGTGCTCTTGGGGAACCTCAGCCTTCCCTCCTGTACTGGGACCGTAAACTCATCTTT. Its translation is CALGEPQPSLLYWDRKLIF.

The chain carries TRDV1 and TRDJ1, with 7 positions matching TRDD2. The CDR3 is 18 residues long. Germline V lookup: CDR1 TSWWSYY, CDR2 QGS. The J segment lost 8 bases and the V segment lost 1 base, leaving 19 bases of the junction unmatched. The CDR3 DNA sequence: TGTGCTCTTGGGGAACCCGCTTTCCTACCGAGGCCTGAGGTAAAACTCATCTTT. Translation: CALGEPAFLPRPEVKLIF.

The chain has TRDV1 and TRDJ1, with 13 bases fitting TRDD3. V dropped 4 bases and J dropped 3; count of bases not matched to a gene: 20. From germline, CDR1 is TSWWSYY and CDR2 QGS. This CDR3 has 21 residues. This CDR3 reads CALGAQEAGGTGGYASDKLIF. The CDR3 DNA sequence: TGTGCTCTTGGGGCACAGGAGGCTGGTGGGACTGGGGGATACGCGTCCGATAAACTCATCTTT.

The table lists this clone with a few counts. V usage is TRDV1 and J usage is TRDJ1; 9 nucleotides agree with TRDD3. Germline CDR1 is TSWWSYY and CDR2 is QGS. The CDR3 has 20 amino acids. The V gene end was trimmed by 9 bases and the J gene end by 0 bases; junction bases not matched to a gene: 23. DNA of the CDR3: TGTGCTCTGGGTCCTTCTCGGACTGGGGGAGACACCAAGAACACCGATAAACTCATCTTT. This gives the protein CALGPSRTGGDTKNTDKLIF.

This sequence joins TRDV1 and TRDJ1; a possible D gene is TRDD3 (5 bases). This CDR3 has 16 residues. Between the trimmed V and J ends, which lost 5 bases and 1 base, there was a span of 17 bases. Germline V gives CDR1 TSWWSYY, CDR2 QGS. The chain's CDR3 is CALGNYPGGLTDKLIF. The CDR3 DNA follows: TGTGCTCTTGGGAACTACCCGGGGGGGCTCACCGATAAACTCATCTTT.

This clone was counted a few times. This chain joins TRDV1 and TRDJ1; the D gene is possibly TRDD2 (6 bases). V dropped 6 bases and J dropped 0 bases, with 14 bases sitting between them. Germline V gene lookup returns CDR1 TSWWSYY and CDR2 QGS. The length of the CDR3 is 15 residues. This chain's CDR3 is CALGSYGPYTDKLIF. CDR3 nucleotide sequence: TGTGCTCTTGGCTCCTACGGCCCGTACACCGATAAACTCATCTTT.

This clone was seen only a few times. The genes are TRDV1 and TRDJ1; 8 nucleotides line up with TRDD3. The V gene end was trimmed by 0 bases and the J gene end by 1 base; junction bases not matched to a gene: 19. CDR1 TSWWSYY and CDR2 QGS come from the germline V gene. The CDR3 loop spans 21 amino acids. The DNA of the CDR3 is TGTGCTCTTGGGGAACTGGTACTGGGGGCCCACGAGAGGGGTATCACCGATAAACTCATCTTT. It encodes CALGELVLGAHERGITDKLIF.

The chain has TRDV1 and TRDJ1; a weak D match, TRDD2 (6 bases). CDR1 and CDR2 (germline): TSWWSYY, QGS. V lost 4 bases and J 8 bases, leaving 17 bases between the germline ends. This CDR3 contains 14 residues. CDR3 in DNA: TGTGCTCTTGGGGCTCAACCTTCCCTCGGGAAACTCATCTTT. Translated, it gives CALGAQPSLGKLIF.

Only a few counts were recorded for this clone. This sequence joins TRDV1 and TRDJ1; 11 bases line up with TRDD3. The CDR3 spans 18 residues. The ends lost 3 bases at V and 4 bases at J; junction bases unmatched: 13. Looked up from germline, CDR1 is TSWWSYY and CDR2 is QGS. The CDR3 loop is CALGDSPLVLGDIDKLIF. In nucleotides, the CDR3 is TGTGCTCTTGGGGACTCCCCTCTTGTACTGGGGGATATCGATAAACTCATCTTT.

J is TRDJ1 and V is TRDV1; the match to TRDD3 covers 13 bases. The CDR3 contains 25 residues. V shed 5 bases, J shed 0 bases, and the junction held 30 bases outside the gene matches. The germline V gene has CDR1 TSWWSYY and CDR2 QGS. The DNA for the CDR3 is TGTGCTCTTGGGCCCCACCTTCCTACTCCTCTTTACTGGGGGATACGGGTCCAGTACACCGATAAACTCATCTTT. It specifies CALGPHLPTPLYWGIRVQYTDKLIF.

This rearrangement joins TRDV1 to TRDJ1; D is perhaps TRDD3 (6 bases). Trimming pared 0 bases from V and 0 bases from J, leaving 11 bases between. This CDR3 is 16 amino acids long. Germline V gives CDR1 TSWWSYY, CDR2 QGS. CDR3 in amino acids: CALGELPLGNTDKLIF. The CDR3 DNA is TGTGCTCTTGGGGAACTTCCTCTGGGGAACACCGATAAACTCATCTTT.

This chain uses TRDV1 with TRDJ1; TRDD3 matches at 9 bases. In germline, CDR1 is TSWWSYY, CDR2 QGS. J was trimmed by 0 bases and V by 2 bases; bases with no gene match: 31. This CDR3 is 25 amino acids long. The CDR3 DNA sequence: TGTGCTCTTGGGGAAAAGAGTCCTACGGTCTACTACTGGGGGACCTCGCCGAATAACACCGATAAACTCATCTTT. Its protein product is CALGEKSPTVYYWGTSPNNTDKLIF.

The chain recombines TRDV1 with TRDJ1, with 11 bases fitting TRDD3. V was pared by 1 base and J by 6 bases, with 19 bases of the junction left unmatched. Germline CDR1 TSWWSYY, CDR2 QGS. The CDR3 is made up of 20 amino acids. DNA for the CDR3: TGTGCTCTTGGGGAACCGTTTTTGGGGGATACGAGCGGAGGGTGGAATAAACTCATCTTT. Translated: CALGEPFLGDTSGGWNKLIF.

This clone was recorded a few times. The chain couples TRDV1 to TRDJ1, with D tentatively TRDD3 (6 bases). Trimming removed 4 bases at V and 0 bases at J, with 30 bases between. The CDR3 consists of 21 residues. Germline assignment: CDR1 TSWWSYY and CDR2 QGS. The CDR3 coding sequence is TGTGCTCTTGGGGCCTTCGCGCGGGCCCCTCCCACTGGGATAAACACCGATAAACTCATCTTT. Protein: CALGAFARAPPTGINTDKLIF.

The chain joins TRDV1 to TRDJ1; TRDD3 agrees at 13 bases. V lost 6 bases, J lost 0 bases, and 16 bases stayed unmatched. The CDR3 contains 20 residues. Germline V gives CDR1 TSWWSYY, CDR2 QGS. The CDR3 DNA reads as TGTGCTCTTGGTTCCTGGATCCTAACTGGGGGATACGTTCACACCGATAAACTCATCTTT. Encoded protein: CALGSWILTGGYVHTDKLIF.

Within the sample, this clone is medium-sized. In the same sample, other DNA sequences code for this CDR3. This chain joins TRDV2 and TRDJ1; 12 bases agree with TRDD3. This CDR3 is 15 amino acids long. The V gene's germline CDR1 is GEAIGNYY and CDR2 EKD. With V trimmed by 6 bases and J by 10 bases, 14 bases remained unmatched. The CDR3 DNA sequence: TGTGCCTGTTTCAAGTCGTCTGGGGGATACGCGAGACTCATCTTT. This translates into CACFKSSGGYARLIF.

The rearrangement uses TRDV1 and TRDJ1; possibly TRDD1 for D (5 bases). Germline CDR1 is TSWWSYY and CDR2 is QGS. V lost 0 bases and J 0 bases, leaving 23 bases between the germline ends. This CDR3 has 20 residues. The CDR3 reads CALGELGVPQIKRYTDKLIF. In nucleotides, the CDR3 is TGTGCTCTTGGGGAACTAGGTGTCCCGCAAATAAAGAGGTACACCGATAAACTCATCTTT.

This clone was detected a few times. This sequence joins TRDV1 and TRDJ1, with 10 bases matching TRDD3. This CDR3 has 19 amino acids. Trimming removed 4 bases from V and 0 bases from J; junction bases left unmatched: 14. Per the germline V gene, CDR1 is TSWWSYY and CDR2 is QGS. The CDR3 is CALGAPHYLTGGYTDKLIF. The CDR3, as DNA: TGTGCTCTTGGGGCCCCCCACTACCTTACTGGGGGATACACCGATAAACTCATCTTT.

This clone has just a few counts. The chain employs TRDV1 and TRDJ1; D is unclear. Trimming stripped 2 bases from V and 0 bases from J, with 16 bases between. The CDR3 extends over 17 amino acids. Germline V gene data show CDR1 as TSWWSYY and CDR2 as QGS. CDR3 residues: CALGECNAYPYTDKLIF. DNA of the CDR3: TGTGCTCTTGGGGAATGCAACGCTTACCCCTACACCGATAAACTCATCTTT.

In its sample, this clone was seen a few times. The chain carries TRDV1 and TRDJ1; 9 nucleotides line up with TRDD3. V trimming: 0 bases; J trimming: 9 bases; junction bases outside the gene matches: 17. The CDR3 totals 18 residues. Germline CDR1 is TSWWSYY and CDR2 is QGS. The CDR3 spells CALGELSEAVLGELELIF. The CDR3 region has the DNA TGTGCTCTTGGGGAACTCTCCGAGGCCGTACTGGGGGAACTGGAACTCATCTTT.

The rearrangement uses TRDV1 and TRDJ1, with TRDD3 matching over 9 bases. This CDR3 is built from 22 residues. V lost 3 bases, J lost 0 bases, and 23 bases stayed unmatched. The V gene's germline CDR1 is TSWWSYY and CDR2 QGS. The CDR3 loop reads CALGDLNKGTCTGGAYTDKLIF. CDR3 in DNA: TGTGCTCTTGGGGACTTGAATAAGGGGACTTGTACTGGGGGAGCATACACCGATAAACTCATCTTT.

This clone was counted a few times. This chain uses TRDV1 with TRDJ1, with a weak D call TRDD2 (5 bases). Germline loops: CDR1 TSWWSYY, CDR2 QGS. The CDR3 spans 17 residues. V was shortened by 0 bases and J by 2 bases, with 16 bases between the two germline ends. The chain's CDR3 is CALGELKTYPTTDKLIF. CDR3 coding DNA: TGTGCTCTTGGGGAACTTAAGACCTACCCTACGACCGATAAACTCATCTTT.

For this clone: This may arise from a read error, as a much more abundant clone is one base away. Other DNA sequences in this specimen translate into the identical CDR3. The chain employs TRAV29/DV5 and TRDJ1, with 9 nucleotides matching TRDD3. Unmatched junction bases numbered 9, after V lost 0 bases and J lost 0 bases. This CDR3 is built from 17 residues. Germline assignment: CDR1 NSMFDY and CDR2 ISSIKDK. The CDR3 region is CAASAAPAGGYTDKLIF. DNA of the CDR3: TGTGCAGCAAGCGCCGCTCCTGCTGGGGGATACACCGATAAACTCATCTTT.

The genes are TRDV1 and TRDJ1; TRDD3 aligns across 12 bases. Germline values: CDR1 TSWWSYY, CDR2 QGS. The CDR3 spans 22 residues. Trimming removed 2 bases from V and 3 bases from J; junction bases left unmatched: 22. CDR3 bases: TGTGCTCTTGGGGAATTCATCACCGTACCCACTGGGGGATACAGCTCCCCCGATAAACTCATCTTT. Translated, it gives CALGEFITVPTGGYSSPDKLIF.

J is TRDJ1 and V is TRDV1, with D maybe TRDD3 (5 bases). The CDR3 has 16 amino acids. Trimming left V 1 base short and J 4 bases short, with 16 bases between. Germline V CDR1 and CDR2: TSWWSYY, QGS. The CDR3 loop is CALGEPNPGRNDKLIF. CDR3 sequence (DNA): TGTGCTCTTGGGGAACCCAACCCTGGGCGTAACGATAAACTCATCTTT.

The rearrangement uses TRDV1 and TRDJ1; 9 bases are a match to TRDD3. The CDR3 length is 20 residues. CDR1 TSWWSYY and CDR2 QGS come from the germline V gene. With V trimmed by 2 bases and J by 0 bases, 16 bases remained unmatched. The DNA of the CDR3 is TGTGCTCTTGGGGAATACCAGCTGTGGGGGATAGGGCCTTACACCGATAAACTCATCTTT. Translated, it gives CALGEYQLWGIGPYTDKLIF.

The gene calls are TRDV1 and TRDJ1, with D perhaps matching TRDD2 (6 bases). The germline gives CDR1 TSWWSYY, CDR2 QGS. V was pared by 0 bases and J by 0 bases, with 23 bases between. This CDR3 region has 20 residues. Here the CDR3 DNA reads TGTGCTCTTGGGGAACTCGTCTTCCTCCGGGAGTTACTGTACACCGATAAACTCATCTTT. Encoded protein: CALGELVFLRELLYTDKLIF.